These 17 T cell receptor beta chains were sequenced from one sample in a study of blood T cell repertoires in COVID-19. The repertoire was sequenced with immunoSEQ multiplex PCR; TCRdb's copy has only in-frame clones and lacks some. The profile shows more than 110,000 clones, around nine tenths of them singletons. Sequenced material: peripheral blood. All receptors come from a human donor in a cohort sampled during active COVID-19.

The chain uses TRBV30 and TRBJ2-5; D not certain. V was cut by 3 bases and J by 4 bases, with 15 bases left in between. The CDR3 is 14 residues long. The germline CDR1 and CDR2 sequences are GTSNPN and SVGIG (reference sequence). CDR3 region: CAWRVRLGPETQYF. The CDR3 DNA reads TGTGCCTGGAGGGTCCGCCTAGGTCCAGAGACCCAGTACTTC. Drawing the rest from reference TRBV30 and TRBJ2-5, the complete variable domain is SQTIHQWPATLVQPVGSPLSLECTVEGTSNPNLYWYRQAAGRGLQLLFYSVGIGQISSEVPQNLSASRPQDRQFILSSKKLLLSDSGFYLCAWRVRLGPETQYFGPGTRLLVL.

The V and J genes are TRBV7-9 and TRBJ2-7, with D perhaps TRBD1 (6 bases). Trimming took 6 bases from V and 3 from J, leaving 9 bases between them. CDR3 length: 12 amino acids. The V gene's germline CDR1 is SEHNR and CDR2 FQNEAQ (reference sequence). CDR3 in amino acids: CASRSGVYEQYF. The CDR3 DNA is TGTGCCAGCAGATCAGGGGTCTACGAGCAGTACTTC.

The CDR3 sequence is CASSEDRANSGNTIYF. CDR3 in DNA: TGTGCCAGCAGTGAAGACAGGGCTAACTCTGGAAACACCATATATTTT. This sequence joins TRBV2 and TRBJ1-3, with D possibly TRBD1 on 6 matching bases. This CDR3 has 16 amino acids. Trimming took off 1 base at V and 0 bases at J, with 10 bases between the two ends. Looked up from germline, CDR1 is SNHLY and CDR2 is FYNNEI.

This clone was found a few times. This chain uses TRBV5-6 with TRBJ2-2, with 9 bases matching TRBD1. Trimming at V came to 0 bases and at J to 7 bases, leaving 10 bases not matched to a gene. CDR1 and CDR2 from the germline V gene are SGHDT and YYEEEE. This CDR3 has 17 amino acids. The CDR3 sequence: CASSLAYGTGRNGELFF. The CDR3 DNA is TGTGCCAGCAGCTTGGCTTACGGGACAGGGCGAAACGGGGAGCTGTTTTTT.

In its sample, this clone was seen a few times. The V call is TRBV21-1, the J call TRBJ2-2; the table's D gene call, TRBD1, was not cross checked with the DNA. TRBV21-1 is recorded as a pseudogene. This CDR3 is 15 amino acids long. The CDR3 sequence: CASSKSQGSTGELFF. CDR3 bases: TGTGCCAGCAGCAAGTCGCAGGGGTCCACCGGGGAGCTGTTTTTT.

This sequence joins TRBV7-9 and TRBJ2-5, with 7 bases identical to TRBD2. V lost 6 bases, J lost 4 bases, and 8 bases stayed unmatched. Germline lookup yields CDR1 SEHNR and CDR2 FQNEAQ (reference sequence). The length of the CDR3 is 14 residues. The CDR3 nucleotides read TGTGCCAGCAGTCGTGCTAGCGGCGTAGAGACCCAGTACTTC. The encoded protein is CASSRASGVETQYF.

The chain joins TRBV5-4 to TRBJ1-2; 7 bases map to TRBD1. The junction had 16 bases not matched to a gene; V was cut back by 4 bases and J by 4 bases. The germline V gene has CDR1 SGHNT and CDR2 YYREEE (reference sequence). The CDR3 contains 17 residues. The CDR3 DNA is TGTGCCAGCAGCCTAACGACAGGGACCCAATCATTCTATGGCTACACCTTC. Its translation: CASSLTTGTQSFYGYTF.

V usage is TRBV27 and J usage is TRBJ2-7, with 9 positions matching TRBD2. Germline V gene lookup returns CDR1 MNHEY and CDR2 SMNVEV (reference sequence). This CDR3 contains 16 residues. Germline trimming cut 4 bases from V and 5 bases from J; bases unmatched to any gene: 12. The CDR3 nucleotides are TGTGCCAGCAGTTCTACCTTTGCGGGAGGGCCGAACGAGCAGTACTTC. It specifies CASSSTFAGGPNEQYF.

The rearrangement uses TRBV11-2 and TRBJ2-1; a possible D gene is TRBD2 (6 bases). This CDR3 has 17 residues. The V gene lost 3 bases and the J gene lost 1 base, with 16 bases spanning the gap. CDR1 is SGHAT and CDR2 is FQNNGV in the germline V gene. The DNA of the CDR3 is TGTGCCAGCAGCTTGTATTCGGCGGGAAGTTCCTACAATGAGCAGTTCTTC. Amino acid sequence: CASSLYSAGSSYNEQFF.

The rearrangement joins TRBV29-1 to TRBJ2-1; D remains ambiguous. The CDR3 consists of 15 residues. CDR1 is SQVTM and CDR2 is ANQGSEA in the germline V gene. V was pared by 5 bases and J by 10 bases, with 24 bases between. The CDR3, as DNA: TGCAGCGTTAAAAGGAGTCTCCTCGTGGATGGAGAGCAGTTCTTC. Protein sequence: CSVKRSLLVDGEQFF.

V is TRBV5-6 and J is TRBJ2-4; maybe TRBD1 (5 bases). The CDR3 consists of 14 residues. V was trimmed by 4 bases and J by 2 bases, leaving 10 bases between them. Per the germline V gene, CDR1 is SGHDT and CDR2 is YYEEEE. CDR3 coding DNA: TGTGCCAGCAGCCCAGGACATTCCAAAAACATTCAGTACTTC. It yields the protein CASSPGHSKNIQYF.

V gene TRBV27 combines with J gene TRBJ2-7; a weak D match, TRBD2 (7 bases). CDR3 length: 15 residues. V was clipped by 6 bases and J by 4 bases, with 19 bases between them. The V gene's germline CDR1 is MNHEY and CDR2 SMNVEV (reference sequence). As DNA, the CDR3 is TGTGCCAGCAGCTGGGGGGGCGGCGGCCAGTACGAGCAGTACTTC. Amino acid sequence: CASSWGGGGQYEQYF.

The V and J genes are TRBV28 and TRBJ1-4, with a weak D call TRBD1 (6 bases). The CDR3 covers 15 residues. CDR1 is MDHEN, CDR2 SYDVKM, per germline. V lost 5 bases, J lost 0 bases, and 10 bases lay in between. The CDR3 nucleotides read TGTGCCAGCAGTATAACAGGGACAACTAATGAAAAACTGTTTTTT. Its protein is CASSITGTTNEKLFF.

This clone came up once. The chain links TRBV10-3 to TRBJ2-3, with a weak D call TRBD2 (6 bases). V shed 10 bases and J shed 0 bases, with 17 bases lying between them. The length of the CDR3 is 15 residues. Germline-derived CDR1 and CDR2 are ENHRY and SYGVKD. The CDR3 is CATNQAGSSTDTQYF. In nucleotides, the CDR3 is TGTGCCACCAACCAAGCGGGTTCTAGCACAGATACGCAGTATTTT.

The V call is TRBV7-8, the J call TRBJ2-1; 9 bases are shared with TRBD1. Germline V gene lookup returns CDR1 SGHVS and CDR2 FQNEAQ. CDR3 size: 14 residues. J lost 5 bases, V lost 4 bases, and 3 bases had no gene match. CDR3 bases: TGTGCCAGCAGCTCCCGGACAGGGGACAATGAGCAGTTCTTC. Translation: CASSSRTGDNEQFF.

The chain recombines TRBV7-8 with TRBJ1-1; TRBD1 aligns across 7 bases. CDR1 and CDR2 from the germline V gene are SGHVS and FQNEAQ. V dropped 4 bases and J dropped 1; count of bases not matched to a gene: 9. CDR3 length: 16 residues. The CDR3 bases are TGTGCCAGCAGCTCGCCATCACAGGGGCCGAACACTGAAGCTTTCTTT. It codes for CASSSPSQGPNTEAFF.

This chain connects TRBV6-2 or TRBV6-3 to TRBJ2-7, with D possibly matching TRBD1 (6 bases). The CDR3 covers 14 residues. CDR1 is MNHEY, CDR2 SVGEGT, per germline. Trimming cost V 2 bases and J 0 bases, with 8 bases left between them. Written as DNA, the CDR3 is TGTGCCAGCAGTTACGGGGGCGGCTCCTACGAGCAGTACTTC. Translated: CASSYGGGSYEQYF.